The 26 T cell receptor beta chains listed next were all sequenced from one sample in a study of cytotoxic CD8 clonotypes in ibrutinib-treated CLL. Generated by immunoSEQ multiplex PCR, the TCRdb table keeps only in-frame clones and is missing some. Among 250,000 to 350,000 clones, roughly three quarters were seen once, and the ten largest hold approximately 5.6%. Sample: PBMCs, taken at disease progression, from a patient treated with ibrutinib. The receptors shown here come from a human donor with chronic lymphocytic leukemia.

The chain links TRBV6-5 to TRBJ1-3; D is ambiguous. Germline V gene lookup returns CDR1 MNHEY and CDR2 SVGAGI. V was trimmed by 2 bases and J by 0 bases, leaving 2 bases between them. The CDR3 loop spans 13 amino acids. Here the CDR3 reads CASSYVSGNTIYF. DNA for the CDR3: TGTGCCAGCAGTTACGTCTCTGGAAACACCATATATTTT.

The rearrangement links TRBV11-2 to TRBJ1-2; no clear D gene. The V end was cut by 1 base, the J end by 2 bases, with 8 bases between. Germline-derived CDR1 and CDR2 are SGHAT and FQNNGV. This CDR3 has 14 residues. The CDR3 here is CASSLGGGNYGYTF. The CDR3 DNA reads as TGTGCCAGCAGCTTAGGGGGAGGCAACTATGGCTACACCTTC.

The rearrangement joins TRBV5-6 to TRBJ1-2; 10 nucleotides match TRBD1. V shed 5 bases and J 2 bases; nucleotides not matched to a gene: 6. CDR1 and CDR2 (germline): SGHDT, YYEEEE. This CDR3 has 15 amino acids. This CDR3 reads CASRSPGQGNYGYTF. DNA for the CDR3: TGTGCCAGCAGGTCTCCGGGACAGGGGAACTATGGCTACACCTTC.

The chain uses TRBV7-8 and TRBJ1-1; 11 nucleotides agree with TRBD1. CDR1 and CDR2 (germline): SGHVS, FQNEAQ. This CDR3 has 17 amino acids. After removal of 4 bases from V and 4 bases from J, the junction contained 11 bases not matched to a gene. For the CDR3, the DNA is TGTGCCAGCAGCTCAGAGGTCGGTGGGACAGGGGGCACTGAAGCTTTCTTT. Encoded protein: CASSSEVGGTGGTEAFF.

V usage is TRBV9 and J usage is TRBJ2-3; D possibly matches TRBD1 or TRBD2 (6 bases each). V dropped 1 base and J dropped 10 bases, with 13 bases sitting between them. The CDR3 totals 13 residues. Germline-derived CDR1 and CDR2 are SGDLS and YYNGEE. CDR3: CASSVPGEAPQYF. In DNA, the CDR3 is TGTGCCAGCAGCGTACCAGGGGAGGCTCCGCAGTATTTT.

The chain has TRBV29-1 and TRBJ1-2; TRBD1 aligns across 12 bases. V lost 3 bases, J lost 7 bases, and 9 bases stayed unmatched. The length of the CDR3 is 15 residues. From germline, CDR1 is SQVTM and CDR2 ANQGSEA. CDR3 sequence: CSVDTRGTGGVGYTF. CDR3 nucleotide sequence: TGCAGCGTTGACACACGCGGGACAGGGGGCGTTGGCTACACCTTC. Looking up the rest from reference TRBV29-1 and TRBJ1-2 gives the full variable domain: SAVISQKPSRDICQRGTSLTIQCQVDSQVTMMFWYRQQPGQSLTLIATANQGSEATYESGFVIDKFPISRPNLTFSTLTVSNMSPEDSSIYLCSVDTRGTGGVGYTFGSGTRLTVV.

The V call is TRBV5-1, the J call TRBJ1-2, with TRBD1 as a possible D gene (6 bases). V lost 3 bases and J lost 0, with 12 bases in between. The CDR3 totals 15 residues. Germline lookup yields CDR1 SGHRS and CDR2 YFSETQ. The CDR3 here is CASSSTGSANYGYTF. The CDR3 coding sequence is TGCGCCAGCAGCTCTACAGGGTCCGCTAACTATGGCTACACCTTC.

The V and J genes are TRBV5-1 and TRBJ2-1, with D perhaps given as TRBD1 or TRBD2 (8 bases each). Trimming removed 5 bases from V and 4 bases from J, with 19 bases in between. Germline CDR1 reads SGHRS; CDR2 reads YFSETQ. This CDR3 has 16 amino acids. The CDR3 DNA follows: TGCGCCAGCAGACTCCCGGGGGGGACAGGTTACAATGAGCAGTTCTTC. It specifies CASRLPGGTGYNEQFF.

The chain has TRBV29-1 and TRBJ2-4; a weak D match, TRBD1 (5 bases). Deletions cut 4 bases from V and 2 bases from J, with 6 bases between. The CDR3 covers 12 residues. Germline CDR1 and CDR2: SQVTM and ANQGSEA. This chain's CDR3 is CSVGQPKNIQYF. CDR3 DNA: TGCAGCGTTGGACAGCCCAAAAACATTCAGTACTTC.

The chain couples TRBV18 to TRBJ2-1; D gene unclear. Trimming removed 3 bases at V and 0 bases at J, with 3 bases between. CDR1 is KGHSH, CDR2 LQKENI, per germline. CDR3 length: 13 residues. CDR3 in DNA: TGTGCCAGCTCACCTCTCTCCTACAATGAGCAGTTCTTC. Protein: CASSPLSYNEQFF. The entire variable domain, with the rest obtained from reference TRBV18 and TRBJ2-1, is as follows: NAGVMQNPRHLVRRRGQEARLRCSPMKGHSHVYWYRQLPEEGLKFMVYLQKENIIDESGMPKERFSAEFPKEGPSILRIQQVVRGDSAAYFCASSPLSYNEQFFGPGTRLTVL.

CDR3 protein: CASSLGGFGTEAFF. The CDR3 region has the DNA TGTGCCAGCAGCTTGGGGGGGTTTGGGACTGAAGCTTTCTTT. The chain employs TRBV5-4 and TRBJ1-1; weak D call: TRBD1 (5 bases). The V gene's germline CDR1 is SGHNT and CDR2 YYREEE (reference sequence). This CDR3 has 14 residues. V lost 0 bases to trimming and J lost 5 bases, with 11 bases between them. Full variable domain (remainder filled in from reference TRBV5-4 and TRBJ1-1): ETGVTQSPTHLIKTRGQQVTLRCSSQSGHNTVSWYQQALGQGPQFIFQYYREEENGRGNFPPRFSGLQFPNYSSELNVNALELDDSALYLCASSLGGFGTEAFFGQGTRLTVV.

The CDR3 region has the DNA TGTGCCAGCAGCCGCGGGGCCACCTACGAGCAGTACTTC. Translated: CASSRGATYEQYF. The V call is TRBV2, the J call TRBJ2-7; tentatively, D is TRBD2 (6 bases). CDR3 length: 13 amino acids. The V gene lost 6 bases and the J gene lost 2 bases, with 11 bases spanning the gap. Per germline, CDR1 SNHLY and CDR2 FYNNEI.

This rearrangement joins TRBV4-1 to TRBJ2-2, with D tentatively TRBD2 (5 bases). The CDR3 spans 14 residues. Germline CDR1 and CDR2: MGHRA and YSYEKL. V was shortened by 0 bases and J by 5 bases, with 7 bases between the two germline ends. The CDR3 protein is CASSQDSGTGELFF. CDR3 in DNA: TGCGCCAGCAGCCAAGATTCGGGAACCGGGGAGCTGTTTTTT.

The chain carries TRBV9 and TRBJ2-1, with 12 nucleotides matching TRBD2. V was clipped by 4 bases and J by 5 bases; unmatched bases: 16. The CDR3 extends over 19 amino acids. Germline CDR1 and CDR2: SGDLS and YYNGEE. Written as DNA, the CDR3 is TGTGCCAGCAGCTCCCGGACTAGCGGGGTCTTCGGGAGCGACAATGAGCAGTTCTTC. Its protein product is CASSSRTSGVFGSDNEQFF.

This chain links TRBV2 with TRBJ2-4; D is ambiguous. The CDR3 totals 11 residues. Trimming cost V 8 bases and J 4 bases, with 6 bases left between them. Germline V gives CDR1 SNHLY, CDR2 FYNNEI. The CDR3 loop is CASSGKNIQYF. CDR3 bases: TGTGCCAGCTCCGGGAAAAACATTCAGTACTTC.

The rearrangement uses TRBV10-3 and TRBJ2-1; 10 bases are a match to TRBD1. The length of the CDR3 is 15 residues. V dropped 6 bases and J dropped 2; count of bases not matched to a gene: 4. The germline V gene encodes CDR1 ENHRY and CDR2 SYGVKD. CDR3 region: CAISKTGGPYNEQFF. CDR3 bases: TGTGCCATCAGCAAGACAGGGGGCCCCTACAATGAGCAGTTCTTC.

V is TRBV5-7 and J is TRBJ2-7; 12 bases align to TRBD1. TRBV5-7 is designated an ORF whose function remains uncertain. The CDR3 covers 19 residues. The V and J ends lost 4 bases and 0 bases, in that order; junction bases with no gene match: 14. In DNA form, the CDR3 reads TGTGCCAGCAGCCCGGGCCGGGACAGGGGGCATTGGAGCTCCTACGAGCAGTACTTC. Residues: CASSPGRDRGHWSSYEQYF.

The chain links TRBV10-3 to TRBJ2-2; 7 bases line up with TRBD1. The V and J ends lost 0 bases and 5 bases, in that order; junction bases with no gene match: 0. Germline V gene lookup returns CDR1 ENHRY and CDR2 SYGVKD. The CDR3 length is 14 residues. CDR3 protein: CAISESRGTGELFF. As DNA, the CDR3 is TGTGCCATCAGTGAGTCCAGGGGGACCGGGGAGCTGTTTTTT.

This clone has ten or more counts. The chain is built from TRBV5-1 and TRBJ1-1, with unresolved D. V was pared by 0 bases and J by 0 bases, with 3 bases between. The CDR3 has 13 amino acids. Per germline, CDR1 SGHRS and CDR2 YFSETQ. The CDR3 protein is CASSLEVNTEAFF. The CDR3 bases are TGCGCCAGCAGCTTGGAGGTGAACACTGAAGCTTTCTTT. The full variable domain, completed using reference TRBV5-1 and TRBJ1-1, is KAGVTQTPRYLIKTRGQQVTLSCSPISGHRSVSWYQQTPGQGLQFLFEYFSETQRNKGNFPGRFSGRQFSNSRSEMNVSTLELGDSALYLCASSLEVNTEAFFGQGTRLTVV.

The chain combines TRBV11-2 with TRBJ2-7; no firm D call. Germline V gene data show CDR1 as SGHAT and CDR2 as FQNNGV. With 2 bases removed from V and 4 bases from J, the gap between germline ends came to 12 bases. The CDR3 totals 14 residues. This CDR3 reads CASSLLPTKYEQYF. DNA of the CDR3: TGTGCCAGCAGCTTATTGCCCACAAAGTACGAGCAGTACTTC.

This clone has just a few counts. The gene calls are TRBV7-3 and TRBJ2-2, with D possibly matching TRBD2 (6 bases). CDR1 SGHTA and CDR2 FQGTGA come from the germline V gene. The CDR3 has 13 amino acids. With 5 bases removed from V and 5 bases from J, the gap between germline ends came to 9 bases. The CDR3 nucleotides are TGTGCCAGCAGCCCCCGGGGGACCGGGGAGCTGTTTTTT. It specifies CASSPRGTGELFF.

V gene TRBV7-6 combines with J gene TRBJ2-7, with D possibly being TRBD1 (5 bases). The ends were cut back, 5 bases at V and 1 base at J, with 9 bases in the middle. Germline-derived CDR1 and CDR2 are SGHVS and FNYEAQ. This CDR3 comprises 13 residues. CDR3 sequence reads: CASSPDISYEQYF. The CDR3 nucleotides are TGTGCCAGCAGCCCGGACATTTCCTACGAGCAGTACTTC.

Comment on this clone: Within the sample, other DNA sequences also encode this same CDR3. The CDR3 DNA reads TGCAGCGTTGGTGGGGGGTACGAGCAGTACTTC. Its translation is CSVGGGYEQYF. The V call is TRBV29-1, the J call TRBJ2-7; D may be TRBD2 (6 bases). From germline, CDR1 is SQVTM and CDR2 ANQGSEA. CDR3 length equals 11 residues. V was pared by 4 bases and J by 4 bases, with 8 bases between.

DNA of the CDR3: TGCGCCAGCACCGGGAAGGTGGCAGATACGCAGTATTTT. This translates into CASTGKVADTQYF. The rearrangement links TRBV5-1 to TRBJ2-3; D may be TRBD2 (5 bases). Deletions cut 6 bases from V and 4 bases from J, with 12 bases between. The CDR3 has 13 amino acids. The germline gives CDR1 SGHRS, CDR2 YFSETQ.

The chain links TRBV7-6 to TRBJ2-7; D not resolved. The CDR3 runs to 14 residues. Germline V gene sequence: CDR1 SGHVS, CDR2 FNYEAQ. Deletions cut 1 base from V and 2 bases from J, with 9 bases between. The CDR3 here is CASSLEGRTYEQYF. The CDR3, as DNA: TGTGCCAGCAGCTTAGAGGGCCGCACCTACGAGCAGTACTTC. Variable domain in full (rest from reference TRBV7-6 and TRBJ2-7): GAGVSQSPRYKVTKRGQDVALRCDPISGHVSLYWYRQALGQGPEFLTYFNYEAQQDKSGLPNDRFSAERPEGSISTLTIQRTEQRDSAMYRCASSLEGRTYEQYFGPGTRLTVT.

CDR3: CASSLDSFSVGYEQYF. The CDR3, as DNA: TGTGCCAGCAGCTTAGATTCTTTTAGCGTCGGCTACGAGCAGTACTTC. The J gene is TRBJ2-7, the V gene TRBV7-6; perhaps TRBD2 as D (5 bases). Looked up from germline, CDR1 is SGHVS and CDR2 is FNYEAQ. The length of the CDR3 is 16 residues. Trimming left V 1 base short and J 3 bases short, with 16 bases between. Using reference TRBV7-6 and TRBJ2-7 for the parts outside the CDR3, the full variable domain is GAGVSQSPRYKVTKRGQDVALRCDPISGHVSLYWYRQALGQGPEFLTYFNYEAQQDKSGLPNDRFSAERPEGSISTLTIQRTEQRDSAMYRCASSLDSFSVGYEQYFGPGTRLTVT.